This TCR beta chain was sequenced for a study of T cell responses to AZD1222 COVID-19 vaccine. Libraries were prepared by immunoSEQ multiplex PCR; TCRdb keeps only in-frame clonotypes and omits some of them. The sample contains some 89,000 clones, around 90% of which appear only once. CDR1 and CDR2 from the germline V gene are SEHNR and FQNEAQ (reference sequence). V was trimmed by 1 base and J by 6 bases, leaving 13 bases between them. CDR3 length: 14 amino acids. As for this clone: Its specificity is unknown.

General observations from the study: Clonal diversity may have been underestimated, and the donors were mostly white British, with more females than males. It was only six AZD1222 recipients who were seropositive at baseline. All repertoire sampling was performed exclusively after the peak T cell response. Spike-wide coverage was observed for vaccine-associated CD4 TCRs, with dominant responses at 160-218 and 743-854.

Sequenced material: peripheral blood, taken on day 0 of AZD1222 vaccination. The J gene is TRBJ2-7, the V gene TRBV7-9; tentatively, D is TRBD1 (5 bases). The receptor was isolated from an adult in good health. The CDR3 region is CASSLGQGILEQYF. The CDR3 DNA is TGTGCCAGCAGCTTAGGGCAGGGTATCCTCGAGCAGTACTTC.